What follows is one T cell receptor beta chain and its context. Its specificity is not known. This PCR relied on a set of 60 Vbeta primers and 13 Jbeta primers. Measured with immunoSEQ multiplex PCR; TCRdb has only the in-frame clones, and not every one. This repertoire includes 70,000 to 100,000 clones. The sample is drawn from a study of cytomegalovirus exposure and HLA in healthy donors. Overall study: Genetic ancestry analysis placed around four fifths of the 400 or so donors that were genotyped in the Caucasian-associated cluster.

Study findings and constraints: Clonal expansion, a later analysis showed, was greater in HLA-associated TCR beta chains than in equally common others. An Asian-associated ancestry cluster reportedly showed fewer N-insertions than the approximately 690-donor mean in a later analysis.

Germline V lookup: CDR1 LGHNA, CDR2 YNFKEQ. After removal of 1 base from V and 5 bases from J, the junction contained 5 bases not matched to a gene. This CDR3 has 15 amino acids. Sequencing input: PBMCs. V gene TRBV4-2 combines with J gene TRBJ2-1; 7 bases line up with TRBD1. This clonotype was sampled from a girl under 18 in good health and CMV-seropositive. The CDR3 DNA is TGTGCCAGCAGCCAAGTGGGGGACAGCGACAATGAGCAGTTCTTC. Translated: CASSQVGDSDNEQFF.